The 2 T cell receptor beta chains in this list originate from one sample, sequenced in a study of T cell responses to AZD1222 COVID-19 vaccine (dated by TCRdb to the early 2020s). Library preparation was by the immunoSEQ multiplex PCR assay. The table comes from immuneACCESS by way of TCRdb, which keeps in-frame sequences with V and J called. Part of the clones is missing from these tables; in studies checked, under half for an unresolved V gene and the rest for unknown reasons. This sample has approximately 110,000 clones in its table, and about nine tenths of those were observed once. 7% to 8% of the sample belongs to the ten largest clones. The meaning of the sample's time point label: baseline before first vaccination. This specimen was peripheral blood, taken on day 0 of AZD1222 vaccination. Source of these receptors: an adult in good health.

This chain joins TRBV18 and TRBJ1-4, with TRBD1 matching over 7 bases. CDR3 length equals 16 residues. V trimming: 3 bases; J trimming: 3 bases; junction bases outside the gene matches: 7. Germline values: CDR1 KGHSH, CDR2 LQKENI. In DNA, the CDR3 is TGTGCCAGCTCACCGATCCCAGGGACAGCTAATGAAAAACTGTTTTTT. It codes for CASSPIPGTANEKLFF.

This sequence joins TRBV5-6 and TRBJ1-4, with no clear D. This CDR3 spans 13 amino acids. Germline CDR1 is SGHDT and CDR2 is YYEEEE. V lost 5 bases to trimming and J lost 3 bases, with 8 bases between them. The CDR3 sequence is CASRMTPNEKLFF. CDR3 nucleotides: TGTGCCAGCAGAATGACCCCTAATGAAAAACTGTTTTTT.